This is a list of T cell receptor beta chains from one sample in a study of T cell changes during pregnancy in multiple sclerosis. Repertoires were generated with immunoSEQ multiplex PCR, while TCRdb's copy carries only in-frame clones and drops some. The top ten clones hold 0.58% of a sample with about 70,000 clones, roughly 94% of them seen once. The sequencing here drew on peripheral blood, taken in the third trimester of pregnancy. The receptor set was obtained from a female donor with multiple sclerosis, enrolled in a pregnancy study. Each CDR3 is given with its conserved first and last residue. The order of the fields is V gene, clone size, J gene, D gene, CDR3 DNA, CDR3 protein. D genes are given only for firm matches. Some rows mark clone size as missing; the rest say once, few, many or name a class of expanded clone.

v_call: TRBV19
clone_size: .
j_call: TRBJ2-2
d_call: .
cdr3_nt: TGTGCCTCTAGTGGCTCGGATCAGACCGGGGAGCTGTTTTTT
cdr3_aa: CASSGSDQTGELFF

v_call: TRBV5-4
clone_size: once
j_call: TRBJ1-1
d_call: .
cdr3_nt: TGTGCCAGCAGGTCGTTGCCGGACACTGAAGCTTTCTTT
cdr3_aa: CASRSLPDTEAFF

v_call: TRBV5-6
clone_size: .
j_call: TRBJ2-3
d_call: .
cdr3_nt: TGTGCCAGCAGCTCAGCCCAGGGTACAGATACGCAGTATTTT
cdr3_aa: CASSSAQGTDTQYF

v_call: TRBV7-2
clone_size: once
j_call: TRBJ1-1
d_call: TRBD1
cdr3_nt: TGTGCCAGCAGCAACCGCGGACAGGGAAATTCGGCTTTCTTT
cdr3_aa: CASSNRGQGNSAFF

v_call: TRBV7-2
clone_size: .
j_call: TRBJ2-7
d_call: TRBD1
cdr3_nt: TGTGCCAGCAGCTTAGTAGGGGACAGGTCCTACGAGCAGTACTTC
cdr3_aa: CASSLVGDRSYEQYF

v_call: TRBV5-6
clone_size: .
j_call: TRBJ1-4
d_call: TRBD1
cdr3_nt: TGTGCCAGCAGCCGGACTAGGACAGGGACTAATGAAAAACTGTTTTTT
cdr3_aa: CASSRTRTGTNEKLFF

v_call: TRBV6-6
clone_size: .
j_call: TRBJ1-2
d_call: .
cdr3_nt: TGTGCCAGCAGTTACTCGAAGGAAGGGGCCTATGGCTACACCTTC
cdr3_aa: CASSYSKEGAYGYTF

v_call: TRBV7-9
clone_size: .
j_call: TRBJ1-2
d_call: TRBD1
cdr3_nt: TGTGCCAGCAGCTCGCCGGGTGGGACAGGGGCTGTGGAGGGCTACACCTTC
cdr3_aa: CASSSPGGTGAVEGYTF

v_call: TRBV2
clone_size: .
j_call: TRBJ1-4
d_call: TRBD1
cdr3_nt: TGTGCCAGCAGACTGGGACAGGGGAATGAAAAACTGTTTTTT
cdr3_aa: CASRLGQGNEKLFF

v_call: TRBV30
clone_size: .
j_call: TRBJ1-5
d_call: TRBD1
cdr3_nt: TGTGCCTGGAGTGTACAGGGGAATCAGCCCCAGCATTTT
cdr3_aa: CAWSVQGNQPQHF

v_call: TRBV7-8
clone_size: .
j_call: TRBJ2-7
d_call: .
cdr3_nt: TGTGCCAGCAGCTTTGCGCCGAATCCGCCCTACGAGCAGTACTTC
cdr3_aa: CASSFAPNPPYEQYF

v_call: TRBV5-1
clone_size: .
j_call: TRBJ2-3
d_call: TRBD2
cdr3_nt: TGCGCCAGCAGCTACCTAGCGGGGAGCGCGACAGATACGCAGTATTTT
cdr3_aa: CASSYLAGSATDTQYF

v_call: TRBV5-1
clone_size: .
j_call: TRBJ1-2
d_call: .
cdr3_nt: TGCGCCAGCAGCTTGGACCTATCCGGCTACACCTTC
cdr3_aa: CASSLDLSGYTF

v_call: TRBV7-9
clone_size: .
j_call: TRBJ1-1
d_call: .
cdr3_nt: TGTGCCAGCTCCAGGGTTTTTTCGAGTGTCATCACTGAAGCTTTCTTT
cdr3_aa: CASSRVFSSVITEAFF

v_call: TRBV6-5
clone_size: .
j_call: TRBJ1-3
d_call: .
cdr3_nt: TGTGCCAGCAACTCAGGGGACTCTGGAAACACCATATATTTT
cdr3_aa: CASNSGDSGNTIYF

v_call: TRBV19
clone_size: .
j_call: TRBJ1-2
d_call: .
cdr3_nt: TGTGCCAGTAGTATAGATCCACCACAATCCAACTATGGCTACACCTTC
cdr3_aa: CASSIDPPQSNYGYTF

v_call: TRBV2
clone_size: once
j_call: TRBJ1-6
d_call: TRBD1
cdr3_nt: TGTGCCAGCAACCTCCCCGGGACAGGACGTTCACCCCTCCACTTT
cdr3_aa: CASNLPGTGRSPLHF

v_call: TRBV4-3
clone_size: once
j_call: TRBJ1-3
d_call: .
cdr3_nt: TGCGCCAGCAGCCAGTCTGGCCTCGGCGGCGGGGGAAACACCATATATTTT
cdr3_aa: CASSQSGLGGGGNTIYF

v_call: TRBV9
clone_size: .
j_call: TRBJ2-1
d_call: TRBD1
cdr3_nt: TGTGCCAGCAGCGTAGGGGGACAGGGCGGATTGTATGAGCAGTTCTTC
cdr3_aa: CASSVGGQGGLYEQFF

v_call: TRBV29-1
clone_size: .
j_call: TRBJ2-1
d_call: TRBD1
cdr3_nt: TGCAGCGTTGGGACAGGGAGCTCCTACAATGAGCAGTTCTTC
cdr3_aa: CSVGTGSSYNEQFF

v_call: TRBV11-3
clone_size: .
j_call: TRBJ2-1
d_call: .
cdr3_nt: TGTGCCAGCAGCGCGGGGGCGGGGCACGCATATAGCTCCTACAATGAGCAGTTCTTC
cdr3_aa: CASSAGAGHAYSSYNEQFF

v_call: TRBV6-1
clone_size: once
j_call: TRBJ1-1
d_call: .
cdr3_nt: TGTGCCAGCAGTGAAATTAGGGGACTGACTGAAGCTTTCTTT
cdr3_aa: CASSEIRGLTEAFF

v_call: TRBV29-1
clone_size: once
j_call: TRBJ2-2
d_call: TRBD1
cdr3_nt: TGCAGCGTCGTACAGGGGCCGGGCACCGGGGAGCTGTTTTTT
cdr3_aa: CSVVQGPGTGELFF

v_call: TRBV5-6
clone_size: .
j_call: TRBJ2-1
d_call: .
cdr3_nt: TGTGCCAGCAGCTTGGAGCTCTACAATGAGCAGTTCTTC
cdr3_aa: CASSLELYNEQFF

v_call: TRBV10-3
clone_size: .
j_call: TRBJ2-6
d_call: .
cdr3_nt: TGTGCCATCAGTGTTGTGAGTGGCCAGGTCTCTGGGGCCAACGTCCTGACTTTC
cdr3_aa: CAISVVSGQVSGANVLTF

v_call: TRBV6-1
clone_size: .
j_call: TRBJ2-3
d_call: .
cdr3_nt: TGTGCCAGTGCGGAGACGGGTTTCACAGATACGCAGTATTTT
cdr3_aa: CASAETGFTDTQYF

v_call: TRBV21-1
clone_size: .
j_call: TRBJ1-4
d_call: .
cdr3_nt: TGTGCCAGCAGCAAATTGAGGGACAGGGTCGGTTCAACTAATGAAAAACTGTTTTTT
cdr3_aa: CASSKLRDRVGSTNEKLFF

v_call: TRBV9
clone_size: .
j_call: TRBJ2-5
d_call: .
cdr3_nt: TGTGCCAGCAGCGCCTCCGGGGGGCGAGAGACCCAGTACTTC
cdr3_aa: CASSASGGRETQYF

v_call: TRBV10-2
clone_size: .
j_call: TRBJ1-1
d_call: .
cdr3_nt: TGCGCCAGCAGTGTTCAGGCCACTGAAGCTTTCTTT
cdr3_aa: CASSVQATEAFF

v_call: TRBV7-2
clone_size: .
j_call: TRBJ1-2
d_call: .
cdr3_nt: TGTGCCAGCAGCTTAAACACCTCCCCCGGGGTCGGAGGAATTGGCTACACCTTC
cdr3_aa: CASSLNTSPGVGGIGYTF

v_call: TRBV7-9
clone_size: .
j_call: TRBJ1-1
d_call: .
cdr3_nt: TGTGCCAGCAGCTTAGCTGTTGAGGGTGAAGCTTTCTTT
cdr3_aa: CASSLAVEGEAFF

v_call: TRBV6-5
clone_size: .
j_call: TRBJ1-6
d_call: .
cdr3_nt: TGTGCCAGCAGTTACCAGGGTTCACCCCTCCACTTT
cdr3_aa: CASSYQGSPLHF

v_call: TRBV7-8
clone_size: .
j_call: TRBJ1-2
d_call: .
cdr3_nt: TGTGCCAGCAGCTCGGACGGCGGGGGTTATGGCTACACCTTC
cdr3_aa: CASSSDGGGYGYTF

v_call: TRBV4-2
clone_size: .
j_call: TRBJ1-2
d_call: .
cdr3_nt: TGTGCCAGCCAGGACAGTAACTATGGCTACACCTTC
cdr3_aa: CASQDSNYGYTF

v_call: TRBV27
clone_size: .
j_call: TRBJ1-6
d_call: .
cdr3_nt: TGTGCCAGCAAAACCCCGGGGTACAATTCACCCCTCCACTTT
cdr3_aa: CASKTPGYNSPLHF

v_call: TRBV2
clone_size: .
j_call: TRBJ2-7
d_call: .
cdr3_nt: TGTGCCAGCAGTGGCCCCCATCAACAGCCTTCGAGCTCCTACGAGCAGTACTTC
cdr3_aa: CASSGPHQQPSSSYEQYF

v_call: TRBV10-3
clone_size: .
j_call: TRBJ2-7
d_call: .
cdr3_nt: TGTGCCATCGGGGCCGATTCCTACGAGCAGTACTTC
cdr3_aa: CAIGADSYEQYF

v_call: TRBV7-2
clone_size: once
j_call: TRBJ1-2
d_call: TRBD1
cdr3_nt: TGTGCCAGCAGCTCATTACAGGGGAGCTTAAACTATGGCTACACCTTC
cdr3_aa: CASSSLQGSLNYGYTF

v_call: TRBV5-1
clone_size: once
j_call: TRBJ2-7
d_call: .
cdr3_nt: TGCGCCAGCAGCTTTACCGCTGGAGCGGACGAGCAGTACTTC
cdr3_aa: CASSFTAGADEQYF

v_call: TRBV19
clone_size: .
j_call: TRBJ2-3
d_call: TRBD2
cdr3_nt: TGTGCCAGTAGTCCTGGACTAGCCTCGGGCACAGATACGCAGTATTTT
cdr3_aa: CASSPGLASGTDTQYF

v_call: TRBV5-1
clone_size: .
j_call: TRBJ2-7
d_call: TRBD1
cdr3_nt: TGCGCCAGCAGCTTAGAGTCGGGACAGGGAGGCGAGCAGTACTTC
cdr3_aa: CASSLESGQGGEQYF

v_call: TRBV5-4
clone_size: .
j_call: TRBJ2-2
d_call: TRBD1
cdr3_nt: TGTGCCAGCAGCCCACAGGGGCCCCACACCGGGGAGCTGTTTTTT
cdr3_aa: CASSPQGPHTGELFF

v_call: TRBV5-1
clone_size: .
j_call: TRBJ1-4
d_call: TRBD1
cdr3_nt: TGCGCCAGCAGCTTGGCTGGGACAGGTTCCTATGAAAAACTGTTTTTT
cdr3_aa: CASSLAGTGSYEKLFF

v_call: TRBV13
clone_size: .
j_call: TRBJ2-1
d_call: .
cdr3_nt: TGTGCCAGCAGCTCCCGGACAGCCAGCTCCTACAATGAGCAGTTCTTC
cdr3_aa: CASSSRTASSYNEQFF

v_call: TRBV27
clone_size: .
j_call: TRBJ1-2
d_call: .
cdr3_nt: TGTGCCAGCAGTTTCAACCCCCTAACAGTAAATGGCTACACCTTC
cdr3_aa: CASSFNPLTVNGYTF

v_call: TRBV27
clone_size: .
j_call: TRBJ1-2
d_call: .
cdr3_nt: TGTGCCAGCAGTCCACAAGTTCGTTTACAGCTATATGGCTACACCTTC
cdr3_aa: CASSPQVRLQLYGYTF